These 2 T cell receptor beta chains originate from one sample sequenced in a study of molecular identifiers for immune sequencing clone quantification. TCRdb redid the calling of the PCR reads with MiXCR, one entry per CDR3 protein. This sample has about 640,000 distinct CDR3 sequences, with just under 20% found just once. The sample was naive CD8+ T cells from blood, with Jurkat cell RNA spiked in. Subset given: FACS-sorted CD8+CD4-CCR7+CD45RA+ naive T cells. These TCRs come from a human donor in good health. Some libraries in this study had Jurkat cell RNA spiked in.

The V gene is TRBV7-9, the J gene TRBJ2-7; 12 nucleotides agree with TRBD1. Germline CDR1 and CDR2: SEHNR and FQNEAQ (reference sequence). V was pared by 5 bases and J by 6 bases, with 8 bases of the junction left unmatched. This CDR3 contains 15 residues. CDR3 sequence: CASSVVAGQGAEQYF. In nucleotides, the CDR3 is TGTGCCAGCAGCGTAGTCGCGGGACAGGGGGCCGAGCAGTACTTC.

At least ten counts were recorded for this clonotype. The chain uses TRBV12-3 or TRBV12-4 and TRBJ2-5, with 8 bases fitting TRBD1. There are 13 residues in the CDR3. V was clipped by 5 bases and J by 4 bases; unmatched bases: 3. CDR3 bases: TGTGCCAGCAGTCGGACAGGGTTAGAGACCCAGTACTTC. Protein sequence: CASSRTGLETQYF.